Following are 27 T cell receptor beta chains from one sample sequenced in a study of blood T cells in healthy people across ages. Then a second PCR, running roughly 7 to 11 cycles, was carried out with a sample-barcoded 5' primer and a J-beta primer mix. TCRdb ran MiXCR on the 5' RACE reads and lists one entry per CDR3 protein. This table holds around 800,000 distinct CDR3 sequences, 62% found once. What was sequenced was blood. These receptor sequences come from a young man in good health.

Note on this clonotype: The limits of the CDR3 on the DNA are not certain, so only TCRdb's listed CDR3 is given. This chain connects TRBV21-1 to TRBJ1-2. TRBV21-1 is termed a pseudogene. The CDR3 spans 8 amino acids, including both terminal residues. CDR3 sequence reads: CAFYGCTF.

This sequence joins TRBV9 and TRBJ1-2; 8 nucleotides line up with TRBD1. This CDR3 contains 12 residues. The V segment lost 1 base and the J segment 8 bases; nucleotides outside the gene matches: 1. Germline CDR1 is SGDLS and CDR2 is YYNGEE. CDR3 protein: CASSVTGGGYTF. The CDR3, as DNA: TGTGCCAGCAGCGTAACAGGGGGAGGCTACACCTTC.

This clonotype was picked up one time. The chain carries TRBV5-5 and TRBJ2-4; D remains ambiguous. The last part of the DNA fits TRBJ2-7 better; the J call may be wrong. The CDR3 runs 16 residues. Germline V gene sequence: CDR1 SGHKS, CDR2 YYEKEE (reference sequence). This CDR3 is CASSLAGSVSVYEQYF. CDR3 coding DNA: TGTGCCAGCAGCTTGGCTGGGTCCGTTTCCGTCTACGAGCAGTACTTC.

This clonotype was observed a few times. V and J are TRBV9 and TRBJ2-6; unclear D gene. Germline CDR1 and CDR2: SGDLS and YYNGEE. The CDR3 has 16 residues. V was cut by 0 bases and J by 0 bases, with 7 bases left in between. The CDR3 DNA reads TGTGCCAGCAGCGTAGCGGGTGGCTCTGGGGCCAACGTCCTGACTTTC. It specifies CASSVAGGSGANVLTF.

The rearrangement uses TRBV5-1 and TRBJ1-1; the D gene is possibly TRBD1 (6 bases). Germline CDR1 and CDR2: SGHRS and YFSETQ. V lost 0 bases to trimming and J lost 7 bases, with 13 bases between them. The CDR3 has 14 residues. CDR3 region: CASSLAGGADEAFF. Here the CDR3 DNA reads TGCGCCAGCAGCTTGGCTGGGGGCGCGGATGAAGCTTTCTTT.

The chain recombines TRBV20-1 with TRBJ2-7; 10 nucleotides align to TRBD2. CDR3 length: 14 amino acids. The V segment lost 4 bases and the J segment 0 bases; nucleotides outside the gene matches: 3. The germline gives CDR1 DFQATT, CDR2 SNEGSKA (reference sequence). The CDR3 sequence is CSATSGGPSYEQYF. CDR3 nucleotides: TGCAGTGCTACTAGCGGGGGACCCTCCTACGAGCAGTACTTC.

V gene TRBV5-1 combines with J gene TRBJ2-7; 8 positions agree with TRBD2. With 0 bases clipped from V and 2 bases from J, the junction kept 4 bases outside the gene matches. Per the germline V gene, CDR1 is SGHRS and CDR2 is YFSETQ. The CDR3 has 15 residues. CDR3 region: CASSLESAGAYEQYF. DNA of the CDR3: TGCGCCAGCAGCTTGGAATCAGCGGGGGCCTACGAGCAGTACTTC.

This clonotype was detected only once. In nucleotides, the CDR3 is TGCAGCGTTGAAATTTGGCAGAACAATGAGCAGTTCTTC. This sequence encodes CSVEIWQNNEQFF. V is TRBV29-1 and J is TRBJ2-1; no firm D call. Germline-derived CDR1 and CDR2 are SQVTM and ANQGSEA. Trimming left V 2 bases short and J 5 bases short, with 10 bases between. This CDR3 region has 13 residues.

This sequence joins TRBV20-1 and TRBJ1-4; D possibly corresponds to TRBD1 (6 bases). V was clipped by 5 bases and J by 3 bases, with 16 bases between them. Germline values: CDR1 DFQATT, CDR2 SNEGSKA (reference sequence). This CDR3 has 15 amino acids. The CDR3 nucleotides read TGCAGTGCTCGTAGACAGGCCGCGGCTAATGAAAAACTGTTTTTT. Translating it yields CSARRQAAANEKLFF.

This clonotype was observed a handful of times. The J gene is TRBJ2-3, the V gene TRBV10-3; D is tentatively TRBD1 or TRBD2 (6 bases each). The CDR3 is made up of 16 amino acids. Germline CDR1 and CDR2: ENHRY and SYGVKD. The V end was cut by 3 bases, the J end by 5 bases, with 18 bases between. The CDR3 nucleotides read TGTGCCATCAGTGATCCGGTAGGGGGGCGGCGAGATACGCAGTATTTT. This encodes CAISDPVGGRRDTQYF.

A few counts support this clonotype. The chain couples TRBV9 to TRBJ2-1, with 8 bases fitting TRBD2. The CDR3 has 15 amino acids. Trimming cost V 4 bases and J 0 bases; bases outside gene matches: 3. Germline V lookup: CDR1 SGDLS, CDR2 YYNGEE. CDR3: CASSSGGGSYNEQFF. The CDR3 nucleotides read TGTGCCAGCAGCTCCGGGGGGGGCTCCTACAATGAGCAGTTCTTC. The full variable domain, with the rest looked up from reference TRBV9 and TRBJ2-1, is DSGVTQTPKHLITATGQRVTLRCSPRSGDLSVYWYQQSLDQGLQFLIQYYNGEERAKGNILERFSAQQFPDLHSELNLSSLELGDSALYFCASSSGGGSYNEQFFGPGTRLTVL.

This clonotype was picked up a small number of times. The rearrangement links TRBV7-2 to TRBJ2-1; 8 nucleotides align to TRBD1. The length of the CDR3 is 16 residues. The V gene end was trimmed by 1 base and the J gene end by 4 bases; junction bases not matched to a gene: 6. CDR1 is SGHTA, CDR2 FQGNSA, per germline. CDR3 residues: CASSLGQGFGYNEQFF. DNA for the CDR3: TGTGCCAGCAGCTTAGGACAGGGGTTTGGATACAATGAGCAGTTCTTC.

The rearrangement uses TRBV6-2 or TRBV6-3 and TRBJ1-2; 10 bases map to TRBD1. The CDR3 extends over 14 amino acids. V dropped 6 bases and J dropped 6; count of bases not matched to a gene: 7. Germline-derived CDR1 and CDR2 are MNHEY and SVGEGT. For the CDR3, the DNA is TGTGCCAGCAGACAGGACAGGGGGATCGATGGCTACACCTTC. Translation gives CASRQDRGIDGYTF.

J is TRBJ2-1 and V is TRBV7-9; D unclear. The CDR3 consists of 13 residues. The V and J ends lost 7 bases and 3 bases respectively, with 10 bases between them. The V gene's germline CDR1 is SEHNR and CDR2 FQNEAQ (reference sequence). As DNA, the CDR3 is TGTGCCAGCACAGTCTCGCGCTACAATGAGCAGTTCTTC. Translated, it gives CASTVSRYNEQFF.

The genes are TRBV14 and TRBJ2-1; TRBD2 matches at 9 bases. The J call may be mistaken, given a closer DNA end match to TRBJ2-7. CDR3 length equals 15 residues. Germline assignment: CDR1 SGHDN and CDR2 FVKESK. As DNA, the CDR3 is TGTGCCAGCAGCCGGGATGGGACTAGCACCTACGAGCAGTACTTC. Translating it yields CASSRDGTSTYEQYF.

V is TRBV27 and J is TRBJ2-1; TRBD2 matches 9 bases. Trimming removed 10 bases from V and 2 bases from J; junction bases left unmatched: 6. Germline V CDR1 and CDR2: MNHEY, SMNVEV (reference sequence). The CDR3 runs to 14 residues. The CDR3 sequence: CATRRGGAYNEQFF. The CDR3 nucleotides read TGTGCCACCCGGCGCGGGGGGGCCTACAATGAGCAGTTCTTC.

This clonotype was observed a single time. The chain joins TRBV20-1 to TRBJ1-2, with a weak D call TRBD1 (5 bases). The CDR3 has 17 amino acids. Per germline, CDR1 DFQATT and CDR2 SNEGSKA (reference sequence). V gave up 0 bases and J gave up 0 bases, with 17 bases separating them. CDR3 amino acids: CSAREWRGAATNYGYTF. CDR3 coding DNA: TGCAGTGCTAGAGAATGGAGAGGGGCAGCTACTAACTATGGCTACACCTTC.

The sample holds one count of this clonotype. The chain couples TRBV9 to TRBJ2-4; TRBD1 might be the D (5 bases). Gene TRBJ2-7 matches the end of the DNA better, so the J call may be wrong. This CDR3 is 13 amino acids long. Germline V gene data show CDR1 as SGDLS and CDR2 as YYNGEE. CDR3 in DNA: TGTGCCAGCAGCGTAGTCGGACAATACGAGCAGTACTTC. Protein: CASSVVGQYEQYF.

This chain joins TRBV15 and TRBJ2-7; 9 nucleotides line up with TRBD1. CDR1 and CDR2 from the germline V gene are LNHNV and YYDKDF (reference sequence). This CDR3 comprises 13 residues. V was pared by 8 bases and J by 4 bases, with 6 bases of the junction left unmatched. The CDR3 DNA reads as TGTGCCACCCACAGGGGGCTTGGTTACGAGCAGTACTTC. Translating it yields CATHRGLGYEQYF.

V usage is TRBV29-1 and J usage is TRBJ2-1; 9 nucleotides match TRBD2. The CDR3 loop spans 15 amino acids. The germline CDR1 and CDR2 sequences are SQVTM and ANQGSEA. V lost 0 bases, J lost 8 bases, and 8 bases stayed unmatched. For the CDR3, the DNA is TGCAGCGTTGAAGATCCCGCGGGGGGGCTGGATGAGCAGTTCTTC. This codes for CSVEDPAGGLDEQFF.

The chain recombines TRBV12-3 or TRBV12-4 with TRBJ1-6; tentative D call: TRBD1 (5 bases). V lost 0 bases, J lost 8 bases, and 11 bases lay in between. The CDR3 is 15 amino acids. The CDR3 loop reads CASSLAWGEYSPLHF. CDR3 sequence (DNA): TGTGCCAGCAGTTTAGCGTGGGGCGAGTATTCACCCCTCCACTTT.

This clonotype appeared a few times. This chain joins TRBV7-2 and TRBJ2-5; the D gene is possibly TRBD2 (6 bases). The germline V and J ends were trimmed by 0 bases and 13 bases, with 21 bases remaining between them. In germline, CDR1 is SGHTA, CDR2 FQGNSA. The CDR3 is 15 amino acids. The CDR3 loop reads CASSLALNILEGMYF. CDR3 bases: TGTGCCAGCAGCTTAGCGCTTAATATCCTGGAGGGAATGTACTTC.

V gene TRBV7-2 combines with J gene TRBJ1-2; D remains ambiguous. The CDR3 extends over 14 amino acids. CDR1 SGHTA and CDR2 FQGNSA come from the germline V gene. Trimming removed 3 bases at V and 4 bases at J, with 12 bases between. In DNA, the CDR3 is TGTGCCAGCAGCTTTGGTCACTTGCTCTATGGCTACACCTTC. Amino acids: CASSFGHLLYGYTF. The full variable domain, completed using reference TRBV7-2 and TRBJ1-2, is GAGVSQSPSNKVTEKGKDVELRCDPISGHTALYWYRQSLGQGLEFLIYFQGNSAPDKSGLPSDRFSAERTGGSVSTLTIQRTQQEDSAVYLCASSFGHLLYGYTFGSGTRLTVV.

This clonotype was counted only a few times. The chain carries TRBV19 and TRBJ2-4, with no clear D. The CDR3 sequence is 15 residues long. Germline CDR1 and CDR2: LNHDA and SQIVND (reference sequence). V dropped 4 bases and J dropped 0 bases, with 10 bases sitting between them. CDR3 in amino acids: CASSTNSVAKNIQYF. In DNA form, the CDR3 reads TGTGCCAGTAGTACGAACAGCGTAGCCAAAAACATTCAGTACTTC.

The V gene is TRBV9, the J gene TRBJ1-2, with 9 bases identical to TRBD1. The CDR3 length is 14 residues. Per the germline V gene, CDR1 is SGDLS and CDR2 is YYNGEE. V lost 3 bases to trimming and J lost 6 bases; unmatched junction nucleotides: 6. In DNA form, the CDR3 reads TGTGCCAGCAGCGGGACAGGGGTGGAAAATGGCTACACCTTC. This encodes CASSGTGVENGYTF.

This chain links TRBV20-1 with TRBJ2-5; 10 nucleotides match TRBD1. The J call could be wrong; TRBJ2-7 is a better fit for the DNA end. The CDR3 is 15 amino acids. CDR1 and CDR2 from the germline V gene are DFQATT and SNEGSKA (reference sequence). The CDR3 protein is CSARDQGQGSAEQYF. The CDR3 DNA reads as TGCAGTGCTAGAGATCAGGGACAGGGGTCCGCCGAGCAGTACTTC.

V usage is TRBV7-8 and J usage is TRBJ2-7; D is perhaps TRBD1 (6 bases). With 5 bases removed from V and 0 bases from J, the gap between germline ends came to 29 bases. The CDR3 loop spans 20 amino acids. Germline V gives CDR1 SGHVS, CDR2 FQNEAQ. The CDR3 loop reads CASSPTFGAIGTTSSYEQYF. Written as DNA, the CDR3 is TGTGCCAGCAGCCCGACCTTTGGTGCGATCGGGACAACTAGCTCCTACGAGCAGTACTTC.